The 21 T cell receptor beta chains below were found in one sample sequenced in a study of T cells after yellow fever vaccination. TCRdb called the 5' RACE reads again in MiXCR, with one record for every CDR3 protein. This table holds roughly 350,000 distinct CDR3 sequences, over 3.5% found once. The sequenced sample was PBMCs, obtained 5 days after the yellow fever booster vaccination. The receptors derive from a man younger than 35 who received the YFV17D yellow fever vaccine.

This clonotype has a handful of counts. The gene calls are TRBV20-1 and TRBJ1-3, with 8 bases that match TRBD1. V was pared by 0 bases and J by 2 bases, with 6 bases of the junction left unmatched. CDR1 is DFQATT and CDR2 is SNEGSKA in the germline V gene (reference sequence). The CDR3 extends over 16 amino acids. The CDR3 DNA follows: TGCAGTGCTAGAGACGGCAGGGGGCTTACTGGAAACACCATATATTTT. It encodes CSARDGRGLTGNTIYF.

The chain uses TRBV5-6 and TRBJ2-7; the match to TRBD1 covers 12 bases. Per germline, CDR1 SGHDT and CDR2 YYEEEE. The J segment lost 6 bases and the V segment lost 3 bases, leaving 10 bases of the junction unmatched. The CDR3 runs 16 residues. CDR3 amino acids: CASSYGPGQGAVEQYV. CDR3 in DNA: TGTGCCAGCAGCTATGGTCCGGGACAGGGGGCGGTCGAGCAGTACGTC.

Many counts were recorded for this clonotype. This sequence joins TRBV7-2 and TRBJ2-3; a weak D match, TRBD2 (7 bases). From germline, CDR1 is SGHTA and CDR2 FQGNSA. CDR3 length: 14 amino acids. Trimming stripped 6 bases from V and 6 bases from J, with 16 bases between. The CDR3 DNA reads TGTGCCAGCAGTTTCGGGGGGCCTGGCGATACGCAGTATTTT. This encodes CASSFGGPGDTQYF.

This clonotype was counted between two and nine times. The chain carries TRBV12-3 or TRBV12-4 and TRBJ2-7; 13 bases are shared with TRBD2. Trimming removed 3 bases from V and 3 bases from J; junction bases left unmatched: 5. The CDR3 runs to 16 residues. The CDR3 coding sequence is TGTGCCAGCAGTTTCGGACTAGCGGGGGCCATCTACGAGCAGTACTTC. Residues: CASSFGLAGAIYEQYF.

In this sample, this clonotype turned up many times. The J gene is TRBJ1-6, the V gene TRBV18; no clear D. The CDR3 runs 13 residues. Germline V gives CDR1 KGHSH, CDR2 LQKENI. V was shortened by 3 bases and J by 5 bases, with 5 bases between the two germline ends. As DNA, the CDR3 is TGTGCCAGCTCACCGGGAAATAATTCACCCCTCCACTTT. Translation: CASSPGNNSPLHF.

This clonotype has ten or more counts. The chain uses TRBV5-5 and TRBJ1-2; D may be TRBD1 (5 bases). The germline gives CDR1 SGHKS, CDR2 YYEKEE (reference sequence). The CDR3 is 15 residues long. V dropped 0 bases and J dropped 6 bases, with 15 bases sitting between them. The CDR3 sequence is CASSLVPGNPNGYTF. The CDR3 DNA sequence: TGTGCCAGCAGCTTGGTCCCAGGGAACCCAAATGGCTACACCTTC.

The rearrangement links TRBV6-5 to TRBJ1-6; 7 nucleotides line up with TRBD1. Germline assignment: CDR1 MNHEY and CDR2 SVGAGI. This CDR3 region has 17 residues. Trimming removed 3 bases from V and 7 bases from J; junction bases left unmatched: 12. The CDR3: CASSYLGAGTANSPLHF. DNA of the CDR3: TGTGCCAGCAGTTATTTGGGCGCTGGGACAGCCAATTCACCCCTCCACTTT.

Written as DNA, the CDR3 is TGTGCCAGCAGACCTACAGGCGGGGGTAATGAAAAACTGTTTTTT. Protein: CASRPTGGGNEKLFF. The chain joins TRBV7-9 to TRBJ1-4; D is possibly TRBD1 (5 bases). Germline V lookup: CDR1 SEHNR, CDR2 FQNEAQ (reference sequence). The V end lost 6 bases, the J end lost 4 bases, and 15 bases lay between the germline ends. The CDR3 length is 15 residues.

The chain recombines TRBV18 with TRBJ2-1, with D possibly matching TRBD2 (7 bases). The CDR3 length is 16 residues. Trimming removed 3 bases from V and 3 bases from J, with 15 bases in between. Germline lookup yields CDR1 KGHSH and CDR2 LQKENI. CDR3 DNA: TGTGCCAGCTCACCTCGGACGGGGGGCTACTACAATGAGCAGTTCTTC. Its translation: CASSPRTGGYYNEQFF.

This clonotype was seen ten or more times. J is TRBJ2-3 and V is TRBV20-1; D remains unclear. V was trimmed by 2 bases and J by 6 bases, leaving 12 bases between them. The CDR3 loop spans 13 amino acids. CDR1 is DFQATT, CDR2 SNEGSKA, per germline (reference sequence). The DNA for the CDR3 is TGCAGTGCTAGACTCGGCACAGCGGATACGCAGTATTTT. Protein product: CSARLGTADTQYF.

This clonotype has only a few counts. The chain combines TRBV7-9 with TRBJ2-7; D is possibly TRBD2 (6 bases). The CDR3 length is 14 residues. V lost 1 base to trimming and J lost 6 bases, with 13 bases between them. The germline gives CDR1 SEHNR, CDR2 FQNEAQ (reference sequence). The CDR3 DNA is TGTGCCAGCAGCTTAGTTGTGGGGGGAGGCGAGCAGTACGTC. It translates to CASSLVVGGGEQYV.

The DNA of the CDR3 is TGTGCCAGCAGCTCCCCAGGCGGGGCAGGGACCCAGTACTTC. It specifies CASSSPGGAGTQYF. The V call is TRBV7-2, the J call TRBJ2-5; D is possibly TRBD2 (6 bases). Trimming removed 4 bases from V and 7 bases from J, with 16 bases in between. This CDR3 is 14 amino acids long. Germline CDR1 reads SGHTA; CDR2 reads FQGNSA. The full variable domain, with the rest looked up from reference TRBV7-2 and TRBJ2-5, is GAGVSQSPSNKVTEKGKDVELRCDPISGHTALYWYRQSLGQGLEFLIYFQGNSAPDKSGLPSDRFSAERTGGSVSTLTIQRTQQEDSAVYLCASSSPGGAGTQYFGPGTRLLVL.

In this sample, this clonotype turned up a few times. This chain joins TRBV20-1 and TRBJ2-1, with TRBD2 matching over 10 bases. This CDR3 has 13 residues. The V gene's germline CDR1 is DFQATT and CDR2 SNEGSKA (reference sequence). J was trimmed by 3 bases and V by 4 bases; bases with no gene match: 0. Here the CDR3 reads CSATSGGYNEQFF. For the CDR3, the DNA is TGCAGTGCTACTAGCGGGGGCTACAATGAGCAGTTCTTC.

The chain combines TRBV6-5 with TRBJ1-2, with D hard to call. Looked up from germline, CDR1 is MNHEY and CDR2 is SVGAGI. The CDR3 spans 12 residues. V lost 5 bases and J 6 bases, leaving 10 bases between the germline ends. The CDR3 DNA is TGTGCCAGCAGTGGGTTGGGTAATGGCTACACCTTC. This translates into CASSGLGNGYTF.

This clonotype has only a few counts. This sequence joins TRBV5-6 and TRBJ2-3; 9 bases line up with TRBD1. This CDR3 is built from 17 residues. The junction had 16 bases not matched to a gene; V was cut back by 4 bases and J by 7 bases. The germline CDR1 and CDR2 sequences are SGHDT and YYEEEE. CDR3 DNA: TGTGCCAGCAGCCAAATCATACCGGGACAGGGAGTACATACGCAGTATTTT. Translation: CASSQIIPGQGVHTQYF.

This clonotype was seen a few times. The chain has TRBV14 and TRBJ2-7, with D possibly matching TRBD1 (6 bases). Per the germline V gene, CDR1 is SGHDN and CDR2 is FVKESK. V lost 0 bases, J lost 12 bases, and 15 bases lay in between. The CDR3 covers 13 residues. The chain's CDR3 is CASSQERGTQPYV. The DNA of the CDR3 is TGTGCCAGCAGCCAAGAAAGGGGGACACAACCGTACGTC.

The V gene is TRBV10-3, the J gene TRBJ1-6; TRBD1 is a possible D gene (6 bases). The CDR3 contains 15 residues. V was trimmed by 3 bases and J by 8 bases, leaving 14 bases between them. CDR1 and CDR2 (germline): ENHRY, SYGVKD. CDR3 loop: CAISESRQADSPLHF. The CDR3 DNA reads as TGTGCCATCAGTGAATCAAGACAGGCTGATTCACCCCTCCACTTT.

This clonotype has at least ten counts. The chain links TRBV7-2 to TRBJ2-5; the D is unclear. The V gene's germline CDR1 is SGHTA and CDR2 FQGNSA. The CDR3 has 13 residues. Trimming removed 5 bases from V and 5 bases from J, with 12 bases in between. CDR3 amino acids: CASSPWVGETQYF. For the CDR3, the DNA is TGTGCCAGCAGCCCTTGGGTTGGTGAGACCCAGTACTTC.

V and J are TRBV7-8 and TRBJ2-3; D ambiguous. The CDR3 spans 16 residues. V was trimmed by 6 bases and J by 5 bases, leaving 21 bases between them. Germline CDR1 is SGHVS and CDR2 is FQNEAQ. Written as DNA, the CDR3 is TGTGCCAGCAGTTATAGTGGATGGAATAAGGGAGATACGCAGTATTTT. This sequence encodes CASSYSGWNKGDTQYF.

The rearrangement joins TRBV27 to TRBJ2-1, with 9 bases that match TRBD2. V lost 1 base to trimming and J lost 5 bases; unmatched junction nucleotides: 6. CDR1 MNHEY and CDR2 SMNVEV come from the germline V gene (reference sequence). The CDR3 runs 16 residues. CDR3 protein: CASSLYRAGGNNEQFF. CDR3 nucleotides: TGTGCCAGCAGTTTATATAGGGCGGGGGGGAACAATGAGCAGTTCTTC.

This clonotype was seen at least ten times. This chain joins TRBV10-3 and TRBJ1-1; D possibly corresponds to TRBD1 (5 bases). The CDR3 has 15 amino acids. Germline V gene lookup returns CDR1 ENHRY and CDR2 SYGVKD. V was clipped by 0 bases and J by 5 bases, with 13 bases between them. The CDR3 loop reads CAISESPRGETEAFF. In nucleotides, the CDR3 is TGTGCCATCAGTGAGTCGCCCCGGGGGGAAACTGAAGCTTTCTTT.